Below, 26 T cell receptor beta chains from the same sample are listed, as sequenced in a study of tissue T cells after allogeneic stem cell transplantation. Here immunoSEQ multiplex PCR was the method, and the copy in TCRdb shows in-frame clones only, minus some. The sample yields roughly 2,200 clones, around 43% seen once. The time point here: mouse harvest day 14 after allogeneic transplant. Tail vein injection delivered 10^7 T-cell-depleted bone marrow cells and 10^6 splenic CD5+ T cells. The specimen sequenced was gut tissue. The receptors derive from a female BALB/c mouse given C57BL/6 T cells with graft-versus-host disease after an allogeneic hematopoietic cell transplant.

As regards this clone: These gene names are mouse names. The chain's CDR3 is CASSSGTGNSGNTLYF. The DNA read from the CDR3 is TGTGCCAGCAGCTCCGGGACAGGGAATTCTGGAAATACGCTCTAT. V usage is TRBV26 and J usage is TRBJ1-3; 9 positions agree with TRBD1. The read gets to within 1 residue of the CDR3 end, and the germline J gene fills in the rest. The CDR3 sequence is 16 residues long. Unmatched junction bases numbered 6, after V lost 6 bases and J lost 0 bases. Germline CDR1 is KGHPV and CDR2 is FQNQEV (reference sequence).

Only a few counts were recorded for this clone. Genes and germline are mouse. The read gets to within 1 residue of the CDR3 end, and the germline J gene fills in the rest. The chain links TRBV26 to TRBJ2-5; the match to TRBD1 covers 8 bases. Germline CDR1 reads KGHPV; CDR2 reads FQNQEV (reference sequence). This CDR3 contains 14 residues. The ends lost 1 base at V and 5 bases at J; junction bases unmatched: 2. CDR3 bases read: TGTGCCAGCAGTCTGTTGGACAGGGCAGACACCCAGTAC. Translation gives CASSLLDRADTQY. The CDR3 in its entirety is CASSLLDRADTQYF. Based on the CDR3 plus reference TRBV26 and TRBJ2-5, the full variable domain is NSKVIQTPRYLVKGQGQKAKMRCIPEKGHPVVFWYQQNKNNEFKFLINFQNQEVLQQIDMTEKRFSAECPSNSPCSLEIQSSEAGDSALYLCASSLLDRADTQYFGPGTRLLVL.

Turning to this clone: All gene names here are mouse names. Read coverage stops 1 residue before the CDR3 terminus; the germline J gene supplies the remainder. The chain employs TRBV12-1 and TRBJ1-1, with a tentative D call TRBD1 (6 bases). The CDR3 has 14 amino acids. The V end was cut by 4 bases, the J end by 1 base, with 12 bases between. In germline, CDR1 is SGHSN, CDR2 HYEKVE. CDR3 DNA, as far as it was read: TGTGCCAGCTCCCCCGGGACAATAAACACAGAAGTCTTC. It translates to CASSPGTINTEVF. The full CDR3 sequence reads CASSPGTINTEVFF.

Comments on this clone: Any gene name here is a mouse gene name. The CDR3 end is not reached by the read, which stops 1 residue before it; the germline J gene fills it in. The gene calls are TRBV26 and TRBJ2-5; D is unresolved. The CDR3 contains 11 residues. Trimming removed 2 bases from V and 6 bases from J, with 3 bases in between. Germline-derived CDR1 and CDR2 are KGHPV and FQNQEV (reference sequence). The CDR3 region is CASSLMDTQYF. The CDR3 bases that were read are TGTGCCAGCAGTCTGATGGACACCCAGTAC.

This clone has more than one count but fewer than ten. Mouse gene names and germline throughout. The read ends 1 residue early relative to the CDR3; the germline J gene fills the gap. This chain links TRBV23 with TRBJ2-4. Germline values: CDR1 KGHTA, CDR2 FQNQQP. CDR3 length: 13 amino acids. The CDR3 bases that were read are TGCTCCAGCAGTCAATCGGGGCAAAACACCTTGTAC. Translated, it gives CSSSQSGQNTLY. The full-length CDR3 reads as CSSSQSGQNTLYF.

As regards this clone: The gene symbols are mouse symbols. The CDR3 region is CASSLSGRGTEVFF. CDR3 DNA (partial): TGTGCCAGCAGTCTGTCCGGGAGGGGCACAGAAGTCTTC. The chain uses TRBV26 and TRBJ1-1; a possible D gene is TRBD1 (5 bases). From the germline J gene comes the end of the CDR3, since the read stops 1 residue before it. The V gene's germline CDR1 is KGHPV and CDR2 FQNQEV (reference sequence). Trimming removed 0 bases from V and 4 bases from J, with 9 bases in between. The CDR3 length is 14 residues.

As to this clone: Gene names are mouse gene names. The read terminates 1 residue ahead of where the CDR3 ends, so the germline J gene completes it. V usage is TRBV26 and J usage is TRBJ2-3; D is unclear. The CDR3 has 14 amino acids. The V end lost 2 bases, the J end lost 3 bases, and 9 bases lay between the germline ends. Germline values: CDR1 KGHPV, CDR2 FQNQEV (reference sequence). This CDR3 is CASSLGSGAETLYF. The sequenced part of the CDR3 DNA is TGTGCCAGCAGTCTGGGGTCGGGGGCAGAAACGCTGTAT.

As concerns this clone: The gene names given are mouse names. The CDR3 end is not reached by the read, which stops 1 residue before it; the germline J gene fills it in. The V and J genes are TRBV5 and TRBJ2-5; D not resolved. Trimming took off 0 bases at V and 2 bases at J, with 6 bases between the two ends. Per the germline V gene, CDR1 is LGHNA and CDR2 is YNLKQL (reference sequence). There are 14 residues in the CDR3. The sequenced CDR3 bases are TGTGCCAGCAGCCAAGAGCTCATCCAAGACACCCAGTAC. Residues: CASSQELIQDTQY. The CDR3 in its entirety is CASSQELIQDTQYF.

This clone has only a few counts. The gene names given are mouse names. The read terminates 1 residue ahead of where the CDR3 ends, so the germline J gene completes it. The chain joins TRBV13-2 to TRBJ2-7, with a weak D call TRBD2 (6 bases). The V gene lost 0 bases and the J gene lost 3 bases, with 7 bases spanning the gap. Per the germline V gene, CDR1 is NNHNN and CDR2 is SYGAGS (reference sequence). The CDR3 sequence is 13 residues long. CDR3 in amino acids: CASGDAGGYEQYF. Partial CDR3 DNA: TGTGCCAGCGGTGATGCGGGGGGCTATGAACAGTAC.

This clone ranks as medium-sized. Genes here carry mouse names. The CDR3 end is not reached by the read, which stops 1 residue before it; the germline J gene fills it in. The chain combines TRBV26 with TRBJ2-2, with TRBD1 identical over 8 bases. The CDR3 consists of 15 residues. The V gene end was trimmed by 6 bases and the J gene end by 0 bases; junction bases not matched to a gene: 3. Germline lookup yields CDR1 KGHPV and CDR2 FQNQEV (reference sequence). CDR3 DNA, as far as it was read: TGTGCCAGCAGGACAGGGGCCGCAAACACCGGGCAGCTCTAC. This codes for CASRTGAANTGQLY. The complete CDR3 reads CASRTGAANTGQLYF.

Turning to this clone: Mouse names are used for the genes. CDR3 sequence reads: CASSLAYWAYAEQFF. The DNA read from the CDR3 is TGTGCCAGCAGTCTGGCTTACTGGGCGTATGCTGAGCAGTTC. This rearrangement joins TRBV24 to TRBJ2-1; possibly TRBD2 for D (6 bases). The sequence runs out 1 residue before the end of the CDR3; the remainder is reconstructed from the germline J gene. CDR3 size: 15 residues. Trimming took 2 bases from V and 4 from J, leaving 12 bases between them. Germline V gene data show CDR1 as KGHTA and CDR2 as FRNEEI.

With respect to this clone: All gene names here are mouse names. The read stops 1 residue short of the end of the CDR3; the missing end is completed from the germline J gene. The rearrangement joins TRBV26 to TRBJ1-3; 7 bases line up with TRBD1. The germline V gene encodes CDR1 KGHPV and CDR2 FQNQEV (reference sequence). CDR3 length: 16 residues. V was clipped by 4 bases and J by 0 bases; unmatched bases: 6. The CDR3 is CASSPGTDLSGNTLYF. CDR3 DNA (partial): TGTGCCAGCAGTCCCGGGACAGACCTTTCTGGAAATACGCTCTAT.

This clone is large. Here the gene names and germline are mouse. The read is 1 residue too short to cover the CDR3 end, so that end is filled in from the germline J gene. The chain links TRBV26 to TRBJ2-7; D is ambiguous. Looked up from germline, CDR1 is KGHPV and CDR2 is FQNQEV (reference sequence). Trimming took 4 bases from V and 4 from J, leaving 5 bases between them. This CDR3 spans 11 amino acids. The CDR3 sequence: CASSHTYEQYF. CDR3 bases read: TGTGCCAGCAGTCACACATATGAACAGTAC.

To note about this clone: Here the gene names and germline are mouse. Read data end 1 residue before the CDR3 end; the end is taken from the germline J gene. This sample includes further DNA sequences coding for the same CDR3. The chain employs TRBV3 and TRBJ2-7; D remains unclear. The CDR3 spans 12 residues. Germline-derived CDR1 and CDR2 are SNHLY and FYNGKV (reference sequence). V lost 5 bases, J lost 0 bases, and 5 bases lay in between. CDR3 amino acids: CASSPSSYEQYF. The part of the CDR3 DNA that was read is TGTGCCAGCAGCCCAAGCTCCTATGAACAGTAC.

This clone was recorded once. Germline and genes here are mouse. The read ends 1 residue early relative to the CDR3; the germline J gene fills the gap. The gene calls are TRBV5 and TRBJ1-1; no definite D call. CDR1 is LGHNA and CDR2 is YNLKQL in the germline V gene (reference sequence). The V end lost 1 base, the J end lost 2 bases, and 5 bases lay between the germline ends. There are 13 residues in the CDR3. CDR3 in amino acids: CASSQADNTEVFF. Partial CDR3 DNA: TGTGCCAGCAGCCAAGCCGACAACACAGAAGTCTTC.

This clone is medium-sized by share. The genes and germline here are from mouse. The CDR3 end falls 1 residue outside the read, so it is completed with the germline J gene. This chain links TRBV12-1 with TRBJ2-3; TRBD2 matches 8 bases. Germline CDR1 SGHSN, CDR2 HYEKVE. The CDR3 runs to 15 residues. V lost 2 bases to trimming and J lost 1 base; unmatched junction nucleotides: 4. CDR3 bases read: TGTGCCAGCTCTCGGGGGGGCGCTGGTGCAGAAACGCTGTAT. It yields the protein CASSRGGAGAETLY. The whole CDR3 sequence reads CASSRGGAGAETLYF.

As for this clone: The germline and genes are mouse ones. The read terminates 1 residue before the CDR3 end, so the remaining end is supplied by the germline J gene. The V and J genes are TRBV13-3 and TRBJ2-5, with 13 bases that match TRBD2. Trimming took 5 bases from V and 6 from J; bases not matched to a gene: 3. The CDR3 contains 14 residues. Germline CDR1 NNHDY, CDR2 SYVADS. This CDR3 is CASSGLGGRDTQYF. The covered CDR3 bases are TGTGCCAGCAGCGGACTGGGGGGGCGGGACACCCAGTAC. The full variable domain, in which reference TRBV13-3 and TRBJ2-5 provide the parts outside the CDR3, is EAAVTQSPRSKVAVTGGKVTLSCHQTNNHDYMYWYRQDTGHGLRLIHYSYVADSTEKGDIPDGYKASRPSQENFSLILELASLSQTAVYFCASSGLGGRDTQYFGPGTRLLVL.

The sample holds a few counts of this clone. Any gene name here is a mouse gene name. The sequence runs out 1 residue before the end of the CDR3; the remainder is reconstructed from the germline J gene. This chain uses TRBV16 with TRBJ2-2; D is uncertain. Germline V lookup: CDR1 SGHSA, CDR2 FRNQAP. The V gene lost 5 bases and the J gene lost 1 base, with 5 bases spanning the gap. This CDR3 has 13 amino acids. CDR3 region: CASSPKNTGQLYF. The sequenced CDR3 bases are TGTGCAAGCAGCCCGAAAAACACCGGGCAGCTCTAC.

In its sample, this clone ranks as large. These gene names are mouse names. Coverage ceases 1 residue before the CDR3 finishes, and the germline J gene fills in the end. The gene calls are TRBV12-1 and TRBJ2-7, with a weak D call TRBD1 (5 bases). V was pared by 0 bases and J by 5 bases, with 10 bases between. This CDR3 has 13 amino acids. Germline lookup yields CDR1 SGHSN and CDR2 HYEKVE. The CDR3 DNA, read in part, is TGTGCCAGCTCTCTCGTCAGGGAGGATGAACAGTAC. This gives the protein CASSLVREDEQY. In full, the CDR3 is CASSLVREDEQYF. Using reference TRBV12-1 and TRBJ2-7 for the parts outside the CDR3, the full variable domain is DSGVVQSPRHIIKEKGGRSVLTCIPISGHSNVVWYQQTLGKELKFLIQHYEKVERDKGFLPSRFSVQQFDDYHSEMNMSALELEDSAMYFCASSLVREDEQYFGPGTRLTVL.

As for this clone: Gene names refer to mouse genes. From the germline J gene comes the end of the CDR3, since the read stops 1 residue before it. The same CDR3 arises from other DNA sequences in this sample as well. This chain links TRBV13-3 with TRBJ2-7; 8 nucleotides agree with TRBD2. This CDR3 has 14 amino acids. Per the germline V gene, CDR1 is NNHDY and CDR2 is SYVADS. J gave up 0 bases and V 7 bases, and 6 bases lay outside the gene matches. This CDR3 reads CASGGGGSSYEQYF. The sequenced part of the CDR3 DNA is TGTGCCAGCGGTGGGGGGGGGAGCTCCTATGAACAGTAC.

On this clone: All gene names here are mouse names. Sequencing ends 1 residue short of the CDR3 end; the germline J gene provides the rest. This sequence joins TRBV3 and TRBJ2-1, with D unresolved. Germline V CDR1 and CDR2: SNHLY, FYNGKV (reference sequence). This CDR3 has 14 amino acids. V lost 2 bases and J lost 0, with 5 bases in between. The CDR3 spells CASSLLANYAEQFF. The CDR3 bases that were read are TGTGCCAGCAGCTTACTGGCTAACTATGCTGAGCAGTTC.

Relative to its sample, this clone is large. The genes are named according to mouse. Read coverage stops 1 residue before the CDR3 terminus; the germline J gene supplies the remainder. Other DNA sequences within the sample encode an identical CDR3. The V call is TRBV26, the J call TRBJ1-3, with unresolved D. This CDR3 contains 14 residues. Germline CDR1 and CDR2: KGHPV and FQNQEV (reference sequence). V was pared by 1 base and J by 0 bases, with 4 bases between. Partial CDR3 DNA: TGTGCCAGCAGTCTGTTAGATTCTGGAAATACGCTCTAT. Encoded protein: CASSLLDSGNTLY. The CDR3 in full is CASSLLDSGNTLYF.

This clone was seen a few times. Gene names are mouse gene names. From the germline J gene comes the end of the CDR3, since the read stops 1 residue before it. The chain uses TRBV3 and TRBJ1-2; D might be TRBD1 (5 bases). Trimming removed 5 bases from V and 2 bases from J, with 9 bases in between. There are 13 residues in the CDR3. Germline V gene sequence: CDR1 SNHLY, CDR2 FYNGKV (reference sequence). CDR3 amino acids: CASSPRQNSDYTF. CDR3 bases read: TGTGCCAGCAGCCCCCGACAGAACTCCGACTACACC.

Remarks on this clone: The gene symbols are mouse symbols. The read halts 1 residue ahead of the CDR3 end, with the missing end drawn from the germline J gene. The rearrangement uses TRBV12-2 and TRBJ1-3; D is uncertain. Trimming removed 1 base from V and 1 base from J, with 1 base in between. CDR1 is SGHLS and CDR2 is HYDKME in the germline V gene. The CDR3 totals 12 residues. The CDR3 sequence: CASSLSGNTLYF. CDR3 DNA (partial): TGTGCCAGCTCTCTATCTGGAAATACGCTCTAT.

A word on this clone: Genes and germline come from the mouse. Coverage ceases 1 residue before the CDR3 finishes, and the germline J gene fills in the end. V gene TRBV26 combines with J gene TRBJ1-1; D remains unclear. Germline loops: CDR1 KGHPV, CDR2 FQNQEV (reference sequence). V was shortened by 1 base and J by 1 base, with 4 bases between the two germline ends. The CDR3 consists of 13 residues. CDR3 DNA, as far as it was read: TGTGCCAGCAGTCTGTTCGGGAACACAGAAGTCTTC. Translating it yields CASSLFGNTEVF. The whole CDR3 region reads CASSLFGNTEVFF. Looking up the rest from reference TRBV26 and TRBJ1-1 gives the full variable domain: NSKVIQTPRYLVKGQGQKAKMRCIPEKGHPVVFWYQQNKNNEFKFLINFQNQEVLQQIDMTEKRFSAECPSNSPCSLEIQSSEAGDSALYLCASSLFGNTEVFFGKGTRLTVV.

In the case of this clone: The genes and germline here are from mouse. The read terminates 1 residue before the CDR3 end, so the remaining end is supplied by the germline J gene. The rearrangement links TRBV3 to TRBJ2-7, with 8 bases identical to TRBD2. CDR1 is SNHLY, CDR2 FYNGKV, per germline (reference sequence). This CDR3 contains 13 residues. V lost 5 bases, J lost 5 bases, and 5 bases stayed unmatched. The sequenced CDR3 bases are TGTGCCAGCAGCCGGGGGGGCGTCAATGAACAGTAC. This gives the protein CASSRGGVNEQY. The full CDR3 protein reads CASSRGGVNEQYF. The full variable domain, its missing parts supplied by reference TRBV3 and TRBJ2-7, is GPKVLQIPSHQIIDMGQMVTLNCDPVSNHLYFYWYKQILGQQMEFLVNFYNGKVMEKSKLFKDQFSVERPDGSYFTLKIQPTALEDSAVYFCASSRGGVNEQYFGPGTRLTVL.